A selection of T cell receptor beta chains follows, all from one sample in a study of CD8 T cells in acute hepatitis C reinfection. Produced via immunoSEQ multiplex PCR; TCRdb's table is partial and in-frame only. This table has approximately 40,000 clones, approximately 83% appearing once. The sequencing sample was made of naive CD8+ T cells from PBMCs. These receptors all stem from a woman between 18 and 29 years old who spontaneously cleared hepatitis C infection. The CDR3 runs from the conserved cysteine through the conserved F or W. D genes are given only for firm matches. Expanded clones are given a class, and other clones once, few, many or no size at all.

>.|once|TRBV15|TRBJ2-6
TGTGCCACCCTAGGACCGCTCATCTCTGGGGCCAACGTCCTGACTTTC
CATLGPLISGANVLTF
>.|.|TRBV6-1|TRBJ2-6
TGTGCCAGCAGGGGGGGCTCTGGGGCCAACGTCCTGACTTTC
CASRGGSGANVLTF
>.|.|TRBV10-2|TRBJ2-1
TGCGCCACTCACGGGAACAATGAGCAGTTCTTC
CATHGNNEQFF
>.|.|TRBV7-2|TRBJ2-5
TGTGCCAGCAGAGCCCCAGGGGAAGAGACCCAGTACTTC
CASRAPGEETQYF
>.|.|TRBV27|TRBJ2-7
TGTGCCAGCAGTTTATCTAACGGGCGGGACGAGCAGTACTTC
CASSLSNGRDEQYF
>.|.|TRBV5-6|TRBJ2-1
TGTGCCAGCAGCTTGGCAAGCGAGGAGTTCTTC
CASSLASEEFF
>.|.|TRBV4-1|TRBJ2-1
TGCGCCAGCAGCCAAAGGAACCAGGGAAACAATGAGCAGTTCTTC
CASSQRNQGNNEQFF
>.|few|TRBV27|TRBJ1-2
TGTGCCAGCAGCAAAACGGACAGCTACTATGGCTACACCTTC
CASSKTDSYYGYTF
>TRBD1|.|TRBV4-1|TRBJ2-3
TGCGCCAGCAGCTTTAGACAGGGGGGCCCCACCCCTAGCACAGATACGCAGTATTTT
CASSFRQGGPTPSTDTQYF
>.|once|TRBV7-2|TRBJ2-1
TGTGCCAGCAGCCAAAGACGACATCTATACAATGAGCAGTTCTTC
CASSQRRHLYNEQFF
>TRBD2|.|TRBV13|TRBJ2-1
TGTGCCAGCAGCTTAGGGGGCGGTGCGGGAGGGATCCACAATGAGCAGTTCTTC
CASSLGGGAGGIHNEQFF
>TRBD1|.|TRBV4-1|TRBJ2-5
TGCGCCAGCAGCCAAAACAGGGGGAAAGAGACCCAGTACTTC
CASSQNRGKETQYF
>TRBD1|.|TRBV10-3|TRBJ1-6
TGTGCCATCAGTGAGTCGAAACAGGGGATGGGTTCACCCCTCCACTTT
CAISESKQGMGSPLHF
>.|.|TRBV4-2|TRBJ2-1
TGTGCCAGCAGCCAGGAACCCAATGAGCAGTTCTTC
CASSQEPNEQFF
>.|.|TRBV9|TRBJ2-1
TGTGCCAGCAGCGTAGCGGCAAGCTCCTACAATGAGCAGTTCTTC
CASSVAASSYNEQFF
>.|.|TRBV6-5|TRBJ2-7
TGTGCCAGCAGTTACACGGAGGACTACTCCTACGAGCAGTACTTC
CASSYTEDYSYEQYF
>.|.|TRBV25-1|TRBJ2-3
TGTGCCAGCAGTGAAGAGGCGTGGGGCTTGGTAGATACGCAGTATTTT
CASSEEAWGLVDTQYF
>.|.|TRBV6-5|TRBJ2-5
TGTGCCAGCAGTATGGGACAAGAGACCCAGTACTTC
CASSMGQETQYF
>TRBD1|few|TRBV5-1|TRBJ2-2
TGCGCCAGCAGTATCACAGGGGCGGGCACCGGGGAGCTGTTTTTT
CASSITGAGTGELFF
>.|.|TRBV2|TRBJ2-5
TGTGCCAGCTACGGAGAGGTCGTAGAGACCCAGTACTTC
CASYGEVVETQYF
>.|.|TRBV6-5|TRBJ1-2
TGTGCCAGCAGTTACAGTAGTAACTATGGCTACACCTTC
CASSYSSNYGYTF
>.|.|TRBV7-3|TRBJ2-3
TGTGCCAGCAGCTCCTCAGGGGGGCCCACAGATACGCAGTATTTT
CASSSSGGPTDTQYF
>.|.|TRBV5-1|TRBJ2-5
TGCGCCAGCCTGGGAGAATACCAAGAGACCCAGTACTTC
CASLGEYQETQYF
>.|.|TRBV7-9|TRBJ1-1
TGTGCCAGCAGCCCGATCTTTGGGGCAGGGACTGAAGCTTTCTTT
CASSPIFGAGTEAFF
>.|.|TRBV4-1|TRBJ1-1
TGCGCCAGCAGCCAAGCGGGGTCGAACGCCGAGGCTTTCTTT
CASSQAGSNAEAFF
>.|.|TRBV6-1|TRBJ1-1
TGTGCCAGCTCTTTCGTTCTGGCGGCGAACACTGAAGCTTTCTTT
CASSFVLAANTEAFF
>.|.|TRBV11-2|TRBJ2-7
TGTGCCAGCAGCTTAGCCGATGGATTTTCCTACGAGCAGTACTTC
CASSLADGFSYEQYF
>.|.|TRBV30|TRBJ1-1
TGTGCCTGGAGTGCTATAGCAAACACTGAAGCTTTCTTT
CAWSAIANTEAFF
>.|.|TRBV7-9|TRBJ1-1
TGTGCCAGCAGCTCATACCCAACGGGACTCCAGAACACTGAAGCTTTCTTT
CASSSYPTGLQNTEAFF
>TRBD1|.|TRBV2|TRBJ2-7
TGTGCCAGCAAAGGGGGCCCCTACGAGCAGTACTTC
CASKGGPYEQYF
>.|.|TRBV9|TRBJ2-1
TGTGCCAGCAGCGTAGTTTCCAGGAACAATGAGCAGTTCTTC
CASSVVSRNNEQFF
>TRBD1|.|TRBV27|TRBJ2-1
TGTGCCAGCAGTCCGGGACAGAACTACAATGAGCAGTTCTTC
CASSPGQNYNEQFF
>TRBD2|.|TRBV6-5|TRBJ2-3
TGTGCCAGCAGCAGGGACTATACAGATACGCAGTATTTT
CASSRDYTDTQYF
>.|.|TRBV7-3|TRBJ2-3
TGTGCCAGCAGCCAGCATAGCACAGATACGCAGTATTTT
CASSQHSTDTQYF
>.|.|TRBV7-9|TRBJ1-5
TGTGCCAGCAGCTTAGATCACGGAAATCAGCCCCAGCATTTT
CASSLDHGNQPQHF
>.|.|TRBV4-1|TRBJ1-2
TGCGCCAGCAGCCAAGCCGGGGGCAGCTATGGCTACACCTTC
CASSQAGGSYGYTF
>.|once|TRBV9|TRBJ2-5
TGTGCCAGCAGCGGAGGAGGTCTGACCTCAAAAGAGACCCAGTACTTC
CASSGGGLTSKETQYF
>.|.|TRBV11-3|TRBJ2-3
TGTGCCAGCAGCTTAGGGCTAGCCGGGGCGTCAGATACGCAGTATTTT
CASSLGLAGASDTQYF
>.|.|TRBV27|TRBJ2-1
TGTGCCAGCTCTCTTGACAGAAACAATGAGCAGTTCTTC
CASSLDRNNEQFF
>TRBD2|.|TRBV13|TRBJ2-7
TGTGCCAGCAGCACCACCACGGGGGGATACGAGCAGTACTTC
CASSTTTGGYEQYF
>TRBD2|.|TRBV2|TRBJ2-1
TGTGCCAGCAGGGTAGCGGGATTCTCCTACAATGAGCAGTTCTTC
CASRVAGFSYNEQFF
>.|.|TRBV27|TRBJ2-2
TGTGCCAGCAGTTCGAGGTGGGGGGAAGGTCTCAAGCACACCGGGGAGCTGTTTTTT
CASSSRWGEGLKHTGELFF
>TRBD2|.|TRBV6-6|TRBJ2-1
TGTGCCAGCACCCTCTACAGACTAGCGGATTACAATGAGCAGTTCTTC
CASTLYRLADYNEQFF
>.|.|TRBV7-3|TRBJ2-3
TGTGCCAGCAGCTTGGAGGGGAGCACAGATACGCAGTATTTT
CASSLEGSTDTQYF
>.|.|TRBV6-5|TRBJ1-1
TGTGCCAGCAAACCCCGATTGGGTTTTACTGAAGCTTTCTTT
CASKPRLGFTEAFF
>.|.|TRBV5-4|TRBJ2-7
TGTGCCAGCAGCCAACCCGACAACCCCTACGAGCAGTACTTC
CASSQPDNPYEQYF
>TRBD2|once|TRBV6-1|TRBJ2-3
TGTGCCAGCGGCAAACGGGAGGCCTACACAGATACGCAGTATTTT
CASGKREAYTDTQYF
>TRBD2|.|TRBV5-8|TRBJ2-5
TGTGCCAGCAGCTCAGGGACTAGCGGACCTCAAGAGACCCAGTACTTC
CASSSGTSGPQETQYF
>.|.|TRBV30|TRBJ2-2
TGTGCCTATCCCCCCGGGGGCACGCCCGGGGAGCTGTTTTTT
CAYPPGGTPGELFF
>.|.|TRBV19|TRBJ2-2
TGTGCCAGTAGTATATGGGGGTCCGGGGAGCTGTTTTTT
CASSIWGSGELFF
>TRBD1|.|TRBV11-2|TRBJ2-3
TGTGCCAGCAGCTTATCTGGACAGGGAGGCACAGATACGCAGTATTTT
CASSLSGQGGTDTQYF